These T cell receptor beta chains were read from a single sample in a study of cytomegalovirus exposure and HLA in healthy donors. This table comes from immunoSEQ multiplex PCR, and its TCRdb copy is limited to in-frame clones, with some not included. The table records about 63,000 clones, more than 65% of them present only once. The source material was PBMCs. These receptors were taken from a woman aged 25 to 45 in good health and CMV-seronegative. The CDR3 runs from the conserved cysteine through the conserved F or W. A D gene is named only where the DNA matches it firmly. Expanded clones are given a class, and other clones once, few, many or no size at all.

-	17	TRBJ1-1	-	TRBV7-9	TGTGCCAGCAGCCTCCACCGGGCCTCGACTATGAACACTGAAGCTTTCTTT	CASSLHRASTMNTEAFF
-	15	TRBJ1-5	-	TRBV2	TGTGCCAGCAGTGAAGGGAGATCTAGCAATCAGCCCCAGCATTTT	CASSEGRSSNQPQHF
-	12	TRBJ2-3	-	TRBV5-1	TGCGCCAGCAGCCGTAGCACAGATACGCAGTATTTT	CASSRSTDTQYF
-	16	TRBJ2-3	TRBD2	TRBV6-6	TGTGCCAGCAGTTACTCACTGGCGGGGGGGCTCGATACGCAGTATTTT	CASSYSLAGGLDTQYF
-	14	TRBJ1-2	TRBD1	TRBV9	TGTGCCAGCAGCGTAGAGGACAGGAGCTATGTCTACACCTTC	CASSVEDRSYVYTF
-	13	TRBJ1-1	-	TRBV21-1	TGTGCCAGCAGGCAAAGAAGAGGAAGGGAAGCTTTCTTT	CASRQRRGREAFF
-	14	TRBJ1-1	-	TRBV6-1	TGTGCCAGCAGTGAAGGGAGGTTGAACACTGAAGCTTTCTTT	CASSEGRLNTEAFF
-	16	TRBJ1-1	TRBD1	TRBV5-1	TGCGCCAGCAGCTTGGACGGCGGGACAGGGAACACTGAAGCTTTCTTT	CASSLDGGTGNTEAFF
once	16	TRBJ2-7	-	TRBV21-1	TGTGCCAGCAGCAAAGTTCTGGCAGGGGTACGGAACGAGCAGTACTTC	CASSKVLAGVRNEQYF
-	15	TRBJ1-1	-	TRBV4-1	TGCGCCAGCAGGCTGTCAGGGGCCGCGAACACTGAAGCTTTCTTT	CASRLSGAANTEAFF
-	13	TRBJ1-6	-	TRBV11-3	TGTGCCAGCAGCTTCCAGGGATCTTCACCCCTCCACTTT	CASSFQGSSPLHF
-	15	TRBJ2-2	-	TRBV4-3	TGCGCCAGCAGCCAAGAAAGAGGTGACACCGGGGAGCTGTTTTTT	CASSQERGDTGELFF
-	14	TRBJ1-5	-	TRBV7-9	TGTGCCAGCAGCTTAACGGGAAGTCATCAGCCCCAGCATTTT	CASSLTGSHQPQHF
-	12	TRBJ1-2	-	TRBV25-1	TGTGCCAGCAGTAGAACAGGGCGTGGCTACACCTTC	CASSRTGRGYTF
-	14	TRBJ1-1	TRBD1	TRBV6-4	TGTGCCAGCAGTAGCAGACAGGGATCCACTGAAGCTTTCTTT	CASSSRQGSTEAFF
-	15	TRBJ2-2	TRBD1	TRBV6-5	TGTGCCAGCAGATCCGGGACAGGGATGACCCGGGAGCTGTTTTTT	CASRSGTGMTRELFF
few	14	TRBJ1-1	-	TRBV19	TGTGCCAGTAGTATGGGCCGGGGAGGGACTGAAGCTTTCTTT	CASSMGRGGTEAFF
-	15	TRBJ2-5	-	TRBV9	TGTGCCAGCAGCGTAGAAGATGGCAGGGGCGAGACCCAGTACTTC	CASSVEDGRGETQYF
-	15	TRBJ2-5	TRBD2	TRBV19	TGTGCCAGTAGTACCCGTAGCGGGAGGGCAGAGACCCAGTACTTC	CASSTRSGRAETQYF
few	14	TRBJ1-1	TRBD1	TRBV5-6	TGTGCCAGCAGCTACCCGACAGGGCCCACTGAAGCTTTCTTT	CASSYPTGPTEAFF
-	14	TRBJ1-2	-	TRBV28	TGTGCCAGCAGTTTAGGGCCAGGACACCTTGGCTACACCTTC	CASSLGPGHLGYTF
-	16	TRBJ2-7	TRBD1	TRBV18	TGTGCCAGCTCACACGACAGGGGGTTTACCTCCTACGAGCAGTACTTC	CASSHDRGFTSYEQYF
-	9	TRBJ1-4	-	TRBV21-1	TGTGCCCTTCGCCGGAAACTGTTTTTT	CALRRKLFF
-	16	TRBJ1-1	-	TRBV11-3	TGTGCCGTTGGCGCAGGCTTGGGGGGGATGAACACTGAAGCTTTCTTT	CAVGAGLGGMNTEAFF
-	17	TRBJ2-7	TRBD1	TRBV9	TGTGCCAGCAGCGTAGGGCCCACTCGACAGGGTCCCTACGAGCAGTACTTC	CASSVGPTRQGPYEQYF
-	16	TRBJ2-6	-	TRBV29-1	TGCAGCGTTGAAGAAGAAATCAGCTCTGGGGCCAACGTCCTGACTTTC	CSVEEEISSGANVLTF
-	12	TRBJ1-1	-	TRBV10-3	TGTGCCATCAACCAGGGTGGCACTGAAGCTTTCTTT	CAINQGGTEAFF
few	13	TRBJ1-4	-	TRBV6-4	TGTGCCAGCAGTGACAGGGAGGGTGAAAAACTGTTTTTT	CASSDREGEKLFF
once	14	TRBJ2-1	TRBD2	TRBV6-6	TGTGCCAGCAGTTCTTGGACTAGCGTCAATGAGCAGTTCTTC	CASSSWTSVNEQFF
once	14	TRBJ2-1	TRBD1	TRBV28	TGTGCCAGCAGCCTTCTACAGGGGTCGAGGGAGCAGTTCTTC	CASSLLQGSREQFF
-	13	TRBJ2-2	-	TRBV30	TGTGCCTGGAGTCCAGGGGTCACCGGGGAGCTGTTTTTT	CAWSPGVTGELFF
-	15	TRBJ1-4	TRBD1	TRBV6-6	TGTGCCAGCAGTTTCGGGACAGGGAAGGATGAAAAACTGTTTTTT	CASSFGTGKDEKLFF
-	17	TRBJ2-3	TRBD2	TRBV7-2	TGTGCCAGCAGCTTACCCTTAGCGGGGGGGCTTTCGGATACGCAGTATTTT	CASSLPLAGGLSDTQYF
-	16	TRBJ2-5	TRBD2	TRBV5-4	TGTGCCAGCAGCTTCGCGGGGGGGATGTACCAAGAGACCCAGTACTTC	CASSFAGGMYQETQYF
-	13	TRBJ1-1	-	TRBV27	TGTGCCAGCAGTTTCGCAGGTAACACTGAAGCTTTCTTT	CASSFAGNTEAFF
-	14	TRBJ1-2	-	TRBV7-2	TGTGCCAGCAGCTTAGTGGCAGAAAGGAGAGGCTACACCTTC	CASSLVAERRGYTF
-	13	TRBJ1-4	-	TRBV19	TGTGCCAGTAAACGGGGGGCGGAAGAAAAACTGTTTTTT	CASKRGAEEKLFF
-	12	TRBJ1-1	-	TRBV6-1	TGTGCCGGCAGGGACGACAGGCCCGGAGCTTTCTTT	CAGRDDRPGAFF
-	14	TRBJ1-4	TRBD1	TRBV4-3	TGCGCCAGCAGCCCGGGACAGGGTGGTGAAAAACTGTTTTTT	CASSPGQGGEKLFF
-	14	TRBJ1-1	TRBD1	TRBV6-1	TGTGCCAGCACCCCGACCAGGGGGGTGGCTGAAGCTTTCTTT	CASTPTRGVAEAFF
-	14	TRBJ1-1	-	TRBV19	TGTGCCAGTAGTTTACAGGGATCGGGCACTGAAGCTTTCTTT	CASSLQGSGTEAFF